The 2 T cell receptor beta chains below were found in one sample sequenced in a study of shared clonotypes between healthy human individuals. Measured with immunoSEQ multiplex PCR; TCRdb has only the in-frame clones, and not every one. The data hold roughly 660,000 clones, with around 91% observed a single time. The specimen sequenced was memory CD8+ T cells from PBMCs. The subset was: CD45RO+ cells pooled with CCR7-negative TemRA cells. All receptors come from a young man in good health. Some clones in this sample may be carry-over from other donors' samples.

In its sample, this clone was seen once. This chain links TRBV28 with TRBJ2-1, with no clear D. The CDR3 sequence is 16 residues long. V lost 3 bases, J lost 8 bases, and 20 bases lay in between. The germline V gene encodes CDR1 MDHEN and CDR2 SYDVKM. The CDR3 loop reads CASSLPPTVLNHEQFF. The CDR3 nucleotides are TGTGCCAGCAGTTTGCCCCCAACAGTCTTAAATCATGAGCAGTTCTTC.

A word on this clone: This specimen includes other DNA sequences encoding the same CDR3. The genes are TRBV7-9 and TRBJ2-7; the D gene is possibly TRBD2 (5 bases). The germline V gene has CDR1 SEHNR and CDR2 FQNEAQ (reference sequence). Trimming took 1 base from V and 3 from J, leaving 7 bases between them. There are 13 residues in the CDR3. This chain's CDR3 is CASSLVASYEQYF. In DNA, the CDR3 is TGTGCCAGCAGCTTAGTAGCGAGCTACGAGCAGTACTTC.